Below, 13 T cell receptor beta chains from the same sample are listed, as sequenced in a study of blood T cell repertoires in COVID-19. TCRdb keeps only in-frame clones here, not all; method: immunoSEQ multiplex PCR. The sample lists about 340,000 clones, around 90% occurring once. The specimen was PBMCs or T cells enriched from blood (not recorded which). The source of these receptors is a woman between 25 and 40 years old who had recovered from COVID-19.

The chain recombines TRBV11-3 with TRBJ2-7, with 8 bases that match TRBD2. CDR1 SGHNT and CDR2 YENEEA come from the germline V gene. The CDR3 is made up of 15 amino acids. V was clipped by 1 base and J by 0 bases; unmatched bases: 2. The CDR3 spells CASSLGSGASYEQYF. The CDR3 bases are TGTGCCAGCAGCTTAGGTAGCGGGGCCTCCTACGAGCAGTACTTC.

The V gene is TRBV7-9, the J gene TRBJ2-7; TRBD2 agrees at 7 bases. Germline trimming cut 5 bases from V and 2 bases from J; bases unmatched to any gene: 6. CDR1 is SEHNR and CDR2 is FQNEAQ in the germline V gene (reference sequence). This CDR3 has 14 amino acids. CDR3 protein: CASSLNSGPYEQYF. DNA for the CDR3: TGTGCCAGCAGCCTGAATAGCGGGCCCTACGAGCAGTACTTC.

This chain joins TRBV27 and TRBJ2-7, with TRBD2 as a possible D gene (6 bases). CDR3 size: 14 residues. Germline CDR1 reads MNHEY; CDR2 reads SMNVEV (reference sequence). V was cut by 9 bases and J by 1 base, with 16 bases left in between. CDR3 amino acids: CARPGRRGSYEQYF. As DNA, the CDR3 is TGTGCCAGACCGGGACGGAGGGGTTCCTACGAGCAGTACTTC.

Comments on this clone: Other DNA sequences of this sample code for an identical CDR3. The genes are TRBV2 and TRBJ2-5; no clear D. This CDR3 contains 11 residues. CDR1 SNHLY and CDR2 FYNNEI come from the germline V gene. V shed 6 bases and J shed 2 bases, with 4 bases lying between them. The CDR3 reads CASRRQETQYF. For the CDR3, the DNA is TGTGCCAGCAGGAGGCAAGAGACCCAGTACTTC.

The rearrangement joins TRBV11-2 to TRBJ1-1; 7 positions agree with TRBD1. CDR3 length: 14 residues. Per the germline V gene, CDR1 is SGHAT and CDR2 is FQNNGV. J gave up 3 bases and V 6 bases, and 7 bases lay outside the gene matches. The CDR3 loop is CASSLRDSHTEAFF. In nucleotides, the CDR3 is TGTGCCAGCAGTCTGCGGGACAGCCACACTGAAGCTTTCTTT.

The chain carries TRBV3-1 (or the pseudogene TRBV3-2) and TRBJ2-3; D is undetermined. The germline V gene has CDR1 LGHDT and CDR2 YNNKEL (reference sequence). The CDR3 covers 14 residues. Trimming pared 1 base from V and 4 bases from J, leaving 9 bases between. CDR3 sequence (DNA): TGTGCCAGCAGCCAAGTAGTTGGTGCAGATACGCAGTATTTT. Translating gives CASSQVVGADTQYF.

The rearrangement uses TRBV11-2 and TRBJ2-7; D is perhaps TRBD2 (7 bases). From germline, CDR1 is SGHAT and CDR2 FQNNGV. The CDR3 spans 16 residues. V gave up 10 bases and J gave up 3 bases, with 25 bases separating them. The CDR3, as DNA: TGTGCCACAGCAAGGGGCCCCACAGGGAGGGTCTACGAGCAGTACTTC. This sequence encodes CATARGPTGRVYEQYF.

The chain carries TRBV6-1 and TRBJ1-1; D is perhaps TRBD1 (6 bases). The CDR3 is 14 amino acids. With 3 bases removed from V and 4 bases from J, the gap between germline ends came to 12 bases. Germline values: CDR1 MNHNS, CDR2 SASEGT. In DNA form, the CDR3 reads TGTGCCAGCAGTGATAACAGGGCAGGCACTGAAGCTTTCTTT. Amino acid sequence: CASSDNRAGTEAFF.

The V gene is TRBV9, the J gene TRBJ2-1, with TRBD2 matching 14 bases. With 4 bases clipped from V and 9 bases from J, the junction kept 6 bases outside the gene matches. The CDR3 contains 15 residues. The germline CDR1 and CDR2 sequences are SGDLS and YYNGEE. Here the CDR3 DNA reads TGTGCCAGCAGCCGAGGGACTAGCGGGAGAGGTGAGCAGTTCTTC. Protein product: CASSRGTSGRGEQFF.

The rearrangement uses TRBV28 and TRBJ1-2, with D possibly being TRBD1 (6 bases). V gave up 5 bases and J gave up 4 bases, with 17 bases separating them. The length of the CDR3 is 15 residues. CDR1 and CDR2 (germline): MDHEN, SYDVKM. The CDR3 reads CASSPQQGWSYGYTF. CDR3 sequence (DNA): TGTGCCAGCAGTCCGCAACAGGGTTGGAGCTATGGCTACACCTTC.

V gene TRBV28 combines with J gene TRBJ1-1; D not certain. CDR1 MDHEN and CDR2 SYDVKM come from the germline V gene. V dropped 3 bases and J dropped 0 bases, with 5 bases sitting between them. The CDR3 extends over 13 amino acids. The DNA for the CDR3 is TGTGCCAGCAGTTTTAACATGAACACTGAAGCTTTCTTT. Amino acids: CASSFNMNTEAFF.

V gene TRBV7-2 combines with J gene TRBJ2-3; 13 bases line up with TRBD2. The V and J ends lost 5 bases and 6 bases, in that order; junction bases with no gene match: 5. This CDR3 has 15 amino acids. Germline values: CDR1 SGHTA, CDR2 FQGNSA. CDR3 bases: TGTGCCAGCAGCCGTACTAGCGGGGGGGCCGATACGCAGTATTTT. Translating it yields CASSRTSGGADTQYF.

The V and J genes are TRBV7-8 and TRBJ2-5, with 9 bases aligning to TRBD1. J gave up 7 bases and V 2 bases, and 5 bases lay outside the gene matches. The CDR3 spans 14 residues. Germline-derived CDR1 and CDR2 are SGHVS and FQNEAQ. The CDR3 loop is CASSLRTGVATQYF. In DNA form, the CDR3 reads TGTGCCAGCAGCTTAAGGACAGGGGTCGCGACCCAGTACTTC.